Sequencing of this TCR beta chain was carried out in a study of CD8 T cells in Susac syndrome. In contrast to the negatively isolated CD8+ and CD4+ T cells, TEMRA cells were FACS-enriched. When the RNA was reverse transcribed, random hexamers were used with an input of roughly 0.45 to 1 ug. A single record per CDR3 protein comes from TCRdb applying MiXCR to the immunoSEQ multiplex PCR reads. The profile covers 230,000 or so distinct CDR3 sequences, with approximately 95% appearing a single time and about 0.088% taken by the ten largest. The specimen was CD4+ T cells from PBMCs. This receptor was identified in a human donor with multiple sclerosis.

The CDR3 loop reads CASSEYLGGTGGYTF. In DNA, the CDR3 is TGTGCCAGCAGTGAATATTTAGGGGGGACGGGAGGCTACACCTTC. The chain is built from TRBV25-1 and TRBJ1-2; perhaps TRBD1 as D (6 bases). Germline V lookup: CDR1 MGHDK, CDR2 SYGVNS. The CDR3 runs to 15 residues. V dropped 0 bases and J dropped 8 bases, with 16 bases sitting between them.